The T cell receptor beta chain under discussion was sequenced for a study of OX40 agonist ivuxolimab in advanced cancers. Whole-study context: Patients were dosed intravenously with ivuxolimab at 0.01 to 10 mg/kg every 2 weeks. Study-wide results and caveats: At 0.1 to 3.0 mg/kg and by week 6, CD4+ and CD8+ T cells in the blood had expanded clonally. Among T cells, CD8+ cells averaged more expanded clones than CD4+ cells.

Repertoires were generated with immunoSEQ multiplex PCR, while TCRdb's copy carries only in-frame clones and drops some. The sample lists about 80,000 clones; 90% to 95% were seen once. The CDR3 contains 13 residues. Between the trimmed V and J ends, which lost 4 bases and 6 bases, there was a span of 10 bases. From germline, CDR1 is SGHDT and CDR2 YYEEEE. No patient had autoimmune disease or received systemic immunosuppression. Notes on this clone: What it recognizes is unknown.

The material sequenced was CD4+ or CD8+ T cells sorted from blood, taken in a trial of the OX40 agonist ivuxolimab. The chain is built from TRBV5-6 and TRBJ2-2; D not certain. The TCR was taken from an adult with an advanced solid tumor such as melanoma, head and neck, liver or kidney cancer. The CDR3 reads CASSVLRPGELFF. For the CDR3, the DNA is TGTGCCAGCAGCGTCCTAAGGCCCGGGGAGCTGTTTTTT. The entire variable domain, with the rest obtained from reference TRBV5-6 and TRBJ2-2, is as follows: DAGVTQSPTHLIKTRGQQVTLRCSPKSGHDTVSWYQQALGQGPQFIFQYYEEEERQRGNFPDRFSGHQFPNYSSELNVNALLLGDSALYLCASSVLRPGELFFGEGSRLTVL.